This T cell receptor (beta chain) was identified during a study of blood T cell repertoires in COVID-19 (TCRdb year 2020). About the study as a whole: Samples from collaborators originated in the United States, Italy and Spain and spanned both the acute and convalescent phases of COVID-19. The prospective study material was composed of cDNA or gDNA derived from T cells, B-cell-depleted T cells, or PBMCs. Deeply sampled blood TCRbeta repertoires from subjects exposed to, actively infected with, or recovered from COVID-19 were included in the dataset. The repertoires were released in a freely available public database intended as a resource for research on the immune response to SARS-CoV-2. Samples came from the ongoing ImmuneRACE study (first 160 participants) plus 1,254 subjects from 6 global collaborators. Sample metadata almost always included a de-identified subject ID, COVID-19 status, age in years and sex. Where available, HLA class I and class II types were taken from metadata supplied by the sample provider and were not determined by assay-based typing. Here is what the overall study found, with its caveats: The quantity of clinical and demographic metadata differed by source and by participant and was supplied without curation.

As to this clone: What this receptor recognizes is not known. Per-base qualities were not stored, and no clone one base away is much larger.

TCRbeta CDR3 regions were amplified from genomic DNA using the immunoSEQ Assay, a bias-controlled multiplex PCR. From the authors' description of their analysis: The number of nucleated cells in each sample was estimated from the amplification of reference gene primers within the assay. To quantify the absolute abundance of each unique TCRbeta CDR3 rearrangement, sequence reads were collapsed and filtered. For each sample, productive Simpson clonality was calculated as the square root of Simpson's diversity index over productive rearrangements. This is the immuneACCESS table as TCRdb keeps it, with only in-frame sequences that have V and J called. A part of the clones is gone; compared with another copy, unresolved V genes explain less than half, and the rest is unexplained. V and J calls and clone size are copied from that table; D and trimming were computed from the DNA. Here the sample has roughly 100,000 clones; around nine tenths occur a single time. The top ten clones comprise around 1.9% of the sample.

Based on the germline V gene, the CDR1 and CDR2 sequences are LGHNA and YSLEER. V lost 0 bases and J lost 5 bases; the stretch between them is 14 bases long. CDR3 length: 15 amino acids, cysteine to phenylalanine. Here the CDR3 DNA is all that survives: 45 bases in frame from base 1. At one collaborating source in Seattle, patients were enrolled during active infection and were followed longitudinally through the course of disease. The collaborating institutions used their own protocols to collect whole blood in K2EDTA tubes. For TCRbeta analysis, collaborator samples were shipped as frozen whole blood, as isolated PBMCs, or as DNA extracted from either sample type.

The TCR originated in a woman aged 45-59 years with COVID-19, enrolled during active disease. What was sequenced was peripheral blood. The chain was built from TRBV4-3 and TRBJ2-7; no D gene can be assigned with confidence. This receptor carries the CDR3 CASSQDPPPRNEQYF. The DNA is TGCGCCAGCAGCCAAGATCCCCCCCCTAGGAACGAGCAGTACTTC.